The 30 T cell receptor beta chains presented below share a single source sample, sequenced in a study of cytomegalovirus exposure and HLA in healthy donors. With 60 Vbeta and 13 Jbeta primers, the PCR was carried out. The protocol was immunoSEQ multiplex PCR, while the TCRdb copy is restricted to in-frame clones and leaves out a portion. The table includes roughly 150,000 clones, 82% detected once. Sequencing was done on a sample of PBMCs. The origin of the receptors is a woman aged 50 to 60 in good health and CMV-seropositive.

This clone was picked up a small number of times. The chain couples TRBV6-5 to TRBJ1-1; 8 nucleotides line up with TRBD1. This CDR3 is 14 amino acids long. Trimming cost V 5 bases and J 3 bases; bases outside gene matches: 5. Per germline, CDR1 MNHEY and CDR2 SVGAGI. The CDR3 reads CASSPPGGHTEAFF. The CDR3 coding sequence is TGTGCCAGCAGTCCCCCAGGGGGCCACACTGAAGCTTTCTTT.

The J gene is TRBJ2-1, the V gene TRBV9; TRBD2 aligns across 11 bases. Trimming cost V 0 bases and J 5 bases; bases outside gene matches: 4. The germline V gene has CDR1 SGDLS and CDR2 YYNGEE. The CDR3 consists of 16 residues. The CDR3 DNA is TGTGCCAGCAGCGTAGCCTTTAGCGGGGGGGACAATGAGCAGTTCTTC. As protein: CASSVAFSGGDNEQFF.

The V gene is TRBV4-1, the J gene TRBJ2-1; the match to TRBD1 covers 9 bases. The CDR3 has 16 amino acids. The V and J ends lost 3 bases and 5 bases, in that order; junction bases with no gene match: 8. CDR1 is MGHRA and CDR2 is YSYEKL in the germline V gene. The CDR3 DNA follows: TGCGCCAGCAGCCATCCCGGGACAGGGTTGGACAATGAGCAGTTCTTC. This translates into CASSHPGTGLDNEQFF.

The chain combines TRBV6-5 with TRBJ1-1; 8 bases align to TRBD1. The V gene end was trimmed by 6 bases and the J gene end by 0 bases; junction bases not matched to a gene: 6. This CDR3 has 15 residues. Germline-derived CDR1 and CDR2 are MNHEY and SVGAGI. Here the CDR3 reads CASSDRGIVNTEAFF. The CDR3, as DNA: TGTGCCAGCAGCGACAGGGGTATTGTGAACACTGAAGCTTTCTTT.

The chain uses TRBV30 and TRBJ2-6, with D possibly being TRBD1 (6 bases). This CDR3 is 13 amino acids long. Trimming took 5 bases from V and 1 from J, leaving 6 bases between them. Germline V gives CDR1 GTSNPN, CDR2 SVGIG (reference sequence). CDR3 loop: CAWQGSGANVLTF. DNA for the CDR3: TGTGCCTGGCAGGGGTCTGGGGCCAACGTCCTGACTTTC.

J is TRBJ2-3 and V is TRBV15; 11 bases are a match to TRBD2. Germline V CDR1 and CDR2: LNHNV, YYDKDF (reference sequence). V lost 1 base to trimming and J lost 4 bases; unmatched junction nucleotides: 4. The CDR3 has 16 amino acids. CDR3 DNA sequence: TGTGCCACCAGCAGAGGGACTAGCGGGTCCTCAGATACGCAGTATTTT. Encoded protein: CATSRGTSGSSDTQYF.

The genes are TRBV28 and TRBJ1-3; D possibly corresponds to TRBD1 (6 bases). This CDR3 spans 12 amino acids. From germline, CDR1 is MDHEN and CDR2 SYDVKM. V dropped 3 bases and J dropped 8 bases, with 8 bases sitting between them. Written as DNA, the CDR3 is TGTGCCAGCAGTTTGTGGACAGACACCATATATTTT. Protein: CASSLWTDTIYF.

J is TRBJ1-2 and V is TRBV7-2; 7 positions match TRBD1. Germline V gene data show CDR1 as SGHTA and CDR2 as FQGNSA. J gave up 2 bases and V 2 bases, and 2 bases lay outside the gene matches. This CDR3 is built from 14 residues. The CDR3 DNA follows: TGTGCCAGCAGCTTATTACAGGGGAACTATGGCTACACCTTC. It codes for CASSLLQGNYGYTF.

The chain employs TRBV6-1 and TRBJ1-3; D might be TRBD1 (5 bases). The CDR3 has 13 residues. The germline gives CDR1 MNHNS, CDR2 SASEGT. The V and J ends lost 3 bases and 2 bases respectively, with 5 bases between them. CDR3 protein: CASSDRAGNTIYF. DNA for the CDR3: TGTGCCAGCAGTGACAGGGCTGGAAACACCATATATTTT.

The J gene is TRBJ1-5, the V gene TRBV6-1; 7 nucleotides agree with TRBD1. CDR1 is MNHNS and CDR2 is SASEGT in the germline V gene. Trimming at V came to 7 bases and at J to 3 bases, leaving 6 bases not matched to a gene. This CDR3 comprises 14 residues. CDR3: CASTLTGFNQPQHF. The CDR3 nucleotides are TGTGCCAGCACCCTGACAGGGTTCAATCAGCCCCAGCATTTT.

The chain employs TRBV10-2 and TRBJ2-3; 10 bases are a match to TRBD2. The CDR3 runs to 15 residues. After removal of 4 bases from V and 5 bases from J, the junction contained 6 bases not matched to a gene. CDR1 and CDR2 (germline): WSHSY, SAAADI. CDR3 protein: CASSGASGGLDTQYF. In DNA form, the CDR3 reads TGCGCCAGCAGTGGGGCTAGCGGGGGATTAGATACGCAGTATTTT.

The gene calls are TRBV9 and TRBJ1-4; perhaps TRBD1 as D (6 bases). The germline V and J ends were trimmed by 2 bases and 8 bases, with 13 bases remaining between them. Germline V lookup: CDR1 SGDLS, CDR2 YYNGEE. The CDR3 loop spans 14 amino acids. The CDR3 nucleotides read TGTGCCAGCAGCGTGGGGGGGCAGGGGGAAAAACTGTTTTTT. Encoded protein: CASSVGGQGEKLFF.

The chain employs TRBV6-6 and TRBJ1-1, with TRBD1 as a possible D gene (5 bases). The CDR3 sequence is 13 residues long. Germline assignment: CDR1 MNHNY and CDR2 SVGAGI (reference sequence). The V end was cut by 2 bases, the J end by 4 bases, with 8 bases between. The CDR3 reads CASSYRQGTEAFF. The CDR3 nucleotides read TGTGCCAGCAGTTACAGGCAGGGCACTGAAGCTTTCTTT.

J is TRBJ1-1 and V is TRBV19; 9 bases map to TRBD1. CDR3 length: 17 amino acids. Germline V gene sequence: CDR1 LNHDA, CDR2 SQIVND (reference sequence). The trim removed 3 bases at V and 0 bases at J, leaving 8 bases unmatched. The CDR3 spells CASSITGGAGMNTEAFF. CDR3 bases: TGTGCCAGTAGTATTACAGGGGGCGCCGGGATGAACACTGAAGCTTTCTTT.

The chain couples TRBV18 to TRBJ1-6, with D hard to call. The CDR3 totals 14 residues. V gave up 2 bases and J gave up 3 bases, with 5 bases separating them. Germline CDR1 KGHSH, CDR2 LQKENI. The CDR3 loop is CASSPGVYNSPLHF. Written as DNA, the CDR3 is TGTGCCAGCTCACCAGGAGTCTATAATTCACCCCTCCACTTT.

For this clone: The junction departs from the called germline gene at one end, perhaps through a read error. The genes are TRBV10-1 and TRBJ2-7; D is uncertain. In germline, CDR1 is WNHNN, CDR2 SYGVQD (reference sequence). The CDR3 extends over 11 amino acids. This chain's CDR3 is CASSEEACKDF. CDR3 in DNA: TGCGCCAGCAGTGAGGAGGCGTGCAAAGACTTC.

V gene TRBV25-1 combines with J gene TRBJ1-1, with a possible D match to TRBD1 (6 bases). This CDR3 is 15 amino acids long. The V gene's germline CDR1 is MGHDK and CDR2 SYGVNS. Trimming pared 2 bases from V and 5 bases from J, leaving 15 bases between. The CDR3 spells CASSEPYPGVTEAFF. The CDR3 DNA sequence: TGTGCCAGCAGTGAACCTTACCCAGGGGTAACTGAAGCTTTCTTT.

The rearrangement links TRBV10-3 to TRBJ1-1; 9 nucleotides align to TRBD1. The CDR3 consists of 12 residues. Germline V CDR1 and CDR2: ENHRY, SYGVKD. Unmatched junction bases numbered 5, after V lost 3 bases and J lost 12 bases. CDR3 sequence (DNA): TGTGCCATCAGTGAACCGGGACAGGGCCCTTTCTTT. Amino acids: CAISEPGQGPFF.

The rearrangement joins TRBV6-1 to TRBJ2-5; the D gene is possibly TRBD1 (5 bases). The J call may be incorrect, as the DNA end agrees better with TRBJ2-7. CDR1 is MNHNS and CDR2 is SASEGT in the germline V gene. The CDR3 runs 14 residues. The CDR3, as DNA: TGTGCCAGCAGTGAAGCGGGGAACAGGAACGAGCAGTACTTC. Protein: CASSEAGNRNEQYF.

V usage is TRBV6-6 and J usage is TRBJ2-3, with a possible D match to TRBD2 (5 bases). Trimming removed 10 bases from V and 4 bases from J, with 12 bases in between. Germline CDR1 is MNHNY and CDR2 is SVGAGI (reference sequence). The CDR3 totals 12 residues. The DNA for the CDR3 is TGTGCCACCCGGGGTTCGGCAGATACGCAGTATTTT. Translating it yields CATRGSADTQYF.

J is TRBJ2-1 and V is TRBV10-2; a weak D match, TRBD1 (5 bases). Germline V gene data show CDR1 as WSHSY and CDR2 as SAAADI. Trimming stripped 3 bases from V and 4 bases from J, with 7 bases between. CDR3 size: 13 residues. CDR3 coding DNA: TGCGCCAGCAGTGACCACAGGTACAATGAGCAGTTCTTC. It encodes CASSDHRYNEQFF.

This clone has just one count. The chain couples TRBV7-2 to TRBJ2-5, with 11 bases fitting TRBD2. Per the germline V gene, CDR1 is SGHTA and CDR2 is FQGNSA. This CDR3 is built from 16 residues. Losses at the gene ends were 4 bases for V and 5 bases for J; bases not matched to a gene: 9. In DNA form, the CDR3 reads TGTGCCAGCAGCTCACAACGACTAGCGGGGTCTGAGACCCAGTACTTC. As protein: CASSSQRLAGSETQYF.

The chain employs TRBV2 and TRBJ2-7; tentatively, D is TRBD1 (6 bases). Trimming cost V 7 bases and J 3 bases, with 13 bases left between them. CDR3 length: 13 amino acids. CDR1 and CDR2 (germline): SNHLY, FYNNEI. CDR3 region: CASKGRGSYEQYF. The CDR3 DNA reads TGTGCCAGCAAGGGCAGGGGAAGCTACGAGCAGTACTTC. Together with reference TRBV2 and TRBJ2-7, the CDR3 gives the full variable domain: EPEVTQTPSHQVTQMGQEVILRCVPISNHLYFYWYRQILGQKVEFLVSFYNNEISEKSEIFDDQFSVERPDGSNFTLKIRSTKLEDSAMYFCASKGRGSYEQYFGPGTRLTVT.

The rearrangement joins TRBV25-1 to TRBJ1-3, with 10 bases fitting TRBD1. This CDR3 contains 16 residues. Germline loops: CDR1 MGHDK, CDR2 SYGVNS. The ends lost 4 bases at V and 4 bases at J; junction bases unmatched: 7. The CDR3 sequence is CASSADRGRDGNTIYF. The CDR3 DNA sequence: TGTGCCAGCAGTGCAGACAGGGGGCGCGACGGAAACACCATATATTTT.

The V call is TRBV5-3, the J call TRBJ2-1; D uncertain. TRBV5-3 qualifies as an ORF whose function is uncertain. Trimming took 1 base from V and 2 from J, leaving 13 bases between them. The CDR3 has 16 residues. CDR3 DNA: TGTGCCAGAAGCTTGCGGCCACAGCAAACCTACAATGAGCAGTTCTTC. It translates to CARSLRPQQTYNEQFF.

V usage is TRBV9 and J usage is TRBJ2-6, with D uncertain. V lost 0 bases and J lost 0, with 16 bases in between. The CDR3 runs to 19 residues. CDR1 and CDR2 from the germline V gene are SGDLS and YYNGEE. The CDR3 reads CASSVAVAAVNSGANVLTF. The CDR3 DNA is TGTGCCAGCAGCGTAGCTGTCGCGGCCGTGAACTCTGGGGCCAACGTCCTGACTTTC.

The J gene is TRBJ2-4, the V gene TRBV6-1; no clear D. The CDR3 totals 18 residues. V shed 0 bases and J shed 0 bases, with 15 bases lying between them. Germline V CDR1 and CDR2: MNHNS, SASEGT. The CDR3 region is CASSEALPGRTAKNIQYF. CDR3 DNA sequence: TGTGCCAGCAGTGAAGCGCTTCCTGGCAGAACAGCCAAAAACATTCAGTACTTC.

The table lists this clone with a count of one. The chain links TRBV19 to TRBJ1-1; D not resolved. CDR3 size: 13 residues. Germline assignment: CDR1 LNHDA and CDR2 SQIVND (reference sequence). V was clipped by 6 bases and J by 5 bases, with 13 bases between them. CDR3 DNA: TGTGCCAGTAGCGGACTGGGCTGTACTGAAGCTTTCTTT. This gives the protein CASSGLGCTEAFF.

The chain joins TRBV4-1 to TRBJ2-3, with D perhaps TRBD1 (6 bases). Trimming cost V 0 bases and J 10 bases, with 23 bases left between them. This CDR3 comprises 17 residues. CDR1 and CDR2 (germline): MGHRA, YSYEKL. CDR3 in DNA: TGCGCCAGCAGCCAAGACGGGTCAGGGGCTCTACGGAATTCGCAGTATTTT. Its translation: CASSQDGSGALRNSQYF.

The chain has TRBV30 and TRBJ1-4; 7 nucleotides line up with TRBD1. Trimming at V came to 2 bases and at J to 7 bases, leaving 10 bases not matched to a gene. Per the germline V gene, CDR1 is GTSNPN and CDR2 is SVGIG (reference sequence). The CDR3 contains 15 residues. Here the CDR3 DNA reads TGTGCCTGGAGTACTGGGGCAGGGGGAGGTGAAAAACTGTTTTTT. This translates into CAWSTGAGGGEKLFF.